Listed below are T cell receptor beta chains from one sample, sequenced in a study of OX40 agonist ivuxolimab in advanced cancers. Some clones are missing from TCRdb's copy, which holds only in-frame ones; the method was immunoSEQ multiplex PCR. This table holds around 51,000 clones, around 73% found once. Sequencing used CD4+ or CD8+ T cells sorted from blood, obtained in a trial of the OX40 agonist ivuxolimab. The receptors were sampled from an adult with an advanced solid tumor such as melanoma, head and neck, liver or kidney cancer. The conserved cysteine and the conserved F or W are not part of the CDR3 here.

>TRBJ2-7|TRBV10-3
AISELGLAGAGEQY
>TRBJ2-1|TRBV11-3
ASSLGGEQF
>TRBJ2-7|TRBV29-1
SVLLQGRYEQY
>TRBJ2-2|TRBV5-1
ASSLQLRGRTGELF
>TRBJ1-5|TRBV29-1
SAQQNRNQPQH
>TRBJ1-2|TRBV29-1
SASAGNYGYGYT
>TRBJ1-1|TRBV20-1
SVQGHTEAF
>TRBJ2-3|TRBV12-5
ASGASSGITDTQY
>TRBJ2-1|TRBV5-4
ASSLRLAGGDEQF
>TRBJ2-1|TRBV6-5
ASSRGQGVYEQF
>TRBJ2-7|TRBV7-2
ASSSLKTRIYEQY
>TRBJ2-2|TRBV5-1
ASSSSTVTGELF
>TRBJ2-4|TRBV19
ATSRGLGQY
>TRBJ2-7|TRBV7-5
ARSFRHYEQY
>TRBJ1-1|TRBV11-3
ASSLGTANTEAF
>TRBJ1-5|TRBV27
ASSISGQPQH
>TRBJ1-2|TRBV6-6
ASSPGQHGYT
>TRBJ2-7|TRBV7-2
ASSFSQGPYEQY
>TRBJ2-1|TRBV2
ASSGQALEF
>TRBJ2-7|TRBV7-8
ASSLNPTAGVGEQY
>TRBJ1-1|TRBV18
ASSPQDRVAEAF
>TRBJ2-2|TRBV5-1
ASSLVGLAGVGNTGELF
>TRBJ2-7|TRBV2
ASSKTSGSYEQY
>TRBJ1-2|TRBV6-5
ASRMPGRGYT
>TRBJ1-3|TRBV5-1
ASSRTLSRVNSGNTIY
>TRBJ1-2|TRBV20-1
SAFDLYGYT
>TRBJ2-3|TRBV28
ASSLAGVTWDTQY
>TRBJ2-7|TRBV28
ASATGVREQY
>TRBJ1-1|TRBV25-1
ASSPGDRYTEAF
>TRBJ2-5|TRBV28
ASSELTGGWIKQY
>TRBJ1-2|TRBV5-1
ASSLEGQINYGYT
>TRBJ2-3|TRBV5-1
ASSLEGLAGANTQY
>TRBJ2-5|TRBV6-1
ASGRDQETQY
>TRBJ2-1|TRBV19
ASRSPHYNEQF
>TRBJ1-2|TRBV10-3
AISEGQGYYGYT
>TRBJ2-1|TRBV11-2
ASSLAVLNNEQF
>TRBJ1-1|TRBV7-6
ASSQWEGNEAF
>TRBJ1-2|TRBV6-1
ASSLLQGGYT
>TRBJ2-7|TRBV18
ASSPGSRAGYEQY
>TRBJ2-4|TRBV4-1
ASSPVIGLSNIQY
>TRBJ2-1|TRBV7-2
ASSLVGLAGNNEQF
>TRBJ2-2|TRBV11-1
ASSLVGGANTGELF
>TRBJ2-1|TRBV5-1
ASGGTSGTYNEQF
>TRBJ2-7|TRBV5-4
ASSLPWGQGHYEQY
>TRBJ2-2|TRBV6-6
ASKREEGTGELF
>TRBJ1-2|TRBV5-1
ASSLGISGYGYT
>TRBJ1-5|TRBV15
ATSFGQGHQPQH
>TRBJ2-1|TRBV18
ASSPPASKDEQF
>TRBJ2-7|TRBV30
AWSTDNRGSHEQY
>TRBJ1-2|TRBV14
ASSPAGQVGGYT
>TRBJ2-4|TRBV6-5
ASSQSAGTGNIQY
>TRBJ2-1|TRBV5-6
ASSRLGLRYEQF
>TRBJ2-3|TRBV4-1
ASSQVRYRGPDTQY
>TRBJ2-1|TRBV5-1
ASSLVVSVVTEQF
>TRBJ1-1|TRBV6-1
ATGTRDTEAF
>TRBJ2-3|TRBV9
ASTATPGDTQY
>TRBJ1-1|TRBV4-1
ASSQTPDGTNTEAF
>TRBJ2-2|TRBV27
ASKGGWGELF
>TRBJ1-5|TRBV7-2
ASSSQENQPQH
>TRBJ1-2|TRBV5-8
ASSSAVSYGYT